The 22 T cell receptor beta chains in this list originate from one sample, sequenced in a study of technical replicates of blood from several donors. Sequencing was performed with immunoSEQ multiplex PCR; in TCRdb, only in-frame clones are kept and a portion is missing. The profile shows roughly 45,000 clones, 92% of them singletons. The sequenced sample was PBMCs. Receptors originate from a human donor in good health. Some clones in this sample may be carry-over from other donors' samples.

V is TRBV4-1 and J is TRBJ1-2, with D tentatively TRBD1 (5 bases). Germline loops: CDR1 MGHRA, CDR2 YSYEKL. V gave up 3 bases and J gave up 8 bases, with 19 bases separating them. This CDR3 region has 15 residues. As DNA, the CDR3 is TGCGCCAGCAGCCATCCAGGGTGGGGCGAAGGAGGCTACACCTTC. It translates to CASSHPGWGEGGYTF.

The count of this clone is one. This chain connects TRBV19 to TRBJ1-5; D is unresolved. Germline lookup yields CDR1 LNHDA and CDR2 SQIVND (reference sequence). This CDR3 is built from 13 residues. V lost 4 bases, J lost 4 bases, and 8 bases lay in between. The CDR3 spells CASSRRENQPQHF. For the CDR3, the DNA is TGTGCCAGTAGTAGACGGGAGAATCAGCCCCAGCATTTT.

V usage is TRBV29-1 and J usage is TRBJ2-1; the match to TRBD2 covers 9 bases. The CDR3 runs 16 residues. The germline gives CDR1 SQVTM, CDR2 ANQGSEA. V lost 3 bases, J lost 7 bases, and 13 bases stayed unmatched. CDR3 residues: CSVEIDELAGRNEQFF. In nucleotides, the CDR3 is TGCAGCGTTGAGATTGATGAGCTAGCGGGAAGGAATGAGCAGTTCTTC.

V usage is TRBV7-2 and J usage is TRBJ2-7; 8 nucleotides match TRBD1. CDR1 and CDR2 from the germline V gene are SGHTA and FQGNSA. This CDR3 comprises 14 residues. The V gene end was trimmed by 5 bases and the J gene end by 5 bases; junction bases not matched to a gene: 8. The CDR3 here is CASSTTGEVHEQYF. The CDR3 nucleotides are TGTGCCAGCAGCACGACAGGGGAGGTCCACGAGCAGTACTTC.

This chain connects TRBV6-5 to TRBJ2-2, with 7 bases identical to TRBD1. The CDR3 is 14 residues long. V was pared by 2 bases and J by 6 bases, with 3 bases of the junction left unmatched. The germline CDR1 and CDR2 sequences are MNHEY and SVGAGI. CDR3 loop: CASSYLTGPGELFF. CDR3 nucleotide sequence: TGTGCCAGCAGTTACCTGACAGGGCCCGGGGAGCTGTTTTTT.

The J gene is TRBJ2-2, the V gene TRBV5-1; TRBD1 might be the D (5 bases). Germline values: CDR1 SGHRS, CDR2 YFSETQ. The CDR3 covers 16 residues. The V gene lost 1 base and the J gene lost 6 bases, with 16 bases spanning the gap. CDR3 amino acids: CASSLLGQGSPGELFF. The CDR3 DNA reads as TGCGCCAGCAGCTTGTTAGGGCAGGGAAGCCCCGGGGAGCTGTTTTTT.

The rearrangement uses TRBV4-1 and TRBJ2-7, with 7 bases aligning to TRBD2. This CDR3 spans 15 amino acids. V lost 3 bases and J lost 7; bases outside the gene matches: 12. The germline V gene has CDR1 MGHRA and CDR2 YSYEKL. CDR3: CASSQGGAGLREQYF. DNA of the CDR3: TGCGCCAGCAGCCAGGGCGGAGCGGGATTGAGAGAGCAGTACTTC.

The V call is TRBV19, the J call TRBJ1-1; 7 bases align to TRBD1. V gave up 6 bases and J gave up 3 bases; unmatched junction bases: 4. The CDR3 is made up of 13 amino acids. Germline V gene lookup returns CDR1 LNHDA and CDR2 SQIVND (reference sequence). CDR3 in amino acids: CASRRQGDTEAFF. The CDR3 DNA reads as TGTGCCAGTAGGCGACAGGGTGACACTGAAGCTTTCTTT.

This clone came up once. This chain links TRBV6-5 with TRBJ2-3, with D unclear. Germline CDR1 reads MNHEY; CDR2 reads SVGAGI. The ends were cut back, 5 bases at V and 2 bases at J, with 14 bases in the middle. The CDR3 totals 15 residues. CDR3 bases: TGTGCCAGCAGTAGCTCCAAGCCTCTCACAGATACGCAGTATTTT. This translates into CASSSSKPLTDTQYF.

The rearrangement links TRBV6-1 to TRBJ1-1; TRBD1 might be the D (6 bases). The CDR3 extends over 14 amino acids. Trimming removed 0 bases at V and 11 bases at J, with 16 bases between. Looked up from germline, CDR1 is MNHNS and CDR2 is SASEGT. CDR3 in DNA: TGTGCCAGCAGTGAAGCGAGGATCGGGACATATGCTTTCTTT. It translates to CASSEARIGTYAFF.

The genes are TRBV10-3 and TRBJ2-2; weak D call: TRBD2 (5 bases). Trimming shortened V by 2 bases and J by 4 bases, and 14 bases separated the two germline ends. Germline V gene data show CDR1 as ENHRY and CDR2 as SYGVKD. This CDR3 region has 16 residues. CDR3 region: CAISEPTGKGTGELFF. DNA for the CDR3: TGTGCCATCAGTGAGCCGACCGGGAAAGGCACCGGGGAGCTGTTTTTT.

The chain combines TRBV7-2 with TRBJ1-2; the D is unclear. Per germline, CDR1 SGHTA and CDR2 FQGNSA. The germline V and J ends were trimmed by 3 bases and 2 bases, with 10 bases remaining between them. The CDR3 runs to 14 residues. For the CDR3, the DNA is TGTGCCAGCAGCTTCGGCTGGGCCAACTATGGCTACACCTTC. Translation gives CASSFGWANYGYTF.

The chain employs TRBV5-1 and TRBJ2-3; 7 bases agree with TRBD1. Unmatched junction bases numbered 11, after V lost 0 bases and J lost 7 bases. The germline gives CDR1 SGHRS, CDR2 YFSETQ. The CDR3 sequence is 16 residues long. DNA of the CDR3: TGCGCCAGCAGCTTGGAGTGGTGGACAGGTCGAAATACGCAGTATTTT. It is translated as CASSLEWWTGRNTQYF.

This clone is a singleton in its sample. The chain uses TRBV12-5 and TRBJ1-1; perhaps TRBD1 as D (5 bases). From germline, CDR1 is LGHNT and CDR2 FRNRAP. This CDR3 is built from 14 residues. V was cut by 10 bases and J by 1 base, with 16 bases left in between. The DNA of the CDR3 is TGTGCTACCACCTACGGGGGTTCGAACACTGAAGCTTTCTTT. Amino acids: CATTYGGSNTEAFF.

The chain recombines TRBV25-1 with TRBJ2-7; maybe TRBD2 (5 bases). The CDR3 contains 14 residues. Trimming removed 5 bases from V and 1 base from J, with 12 bases in between. Germline CDR1 and CDR2: MGHDK and SYGVNS. The CDR3 nucleotides are TGTGCCAGCAGTTGGAGCGGTTCATCCTACGAGCAGTACTTC. This codes for CASSWSGSSYEQYF.

The chain has TRBV9 and TRBJ2-4, with D possibly being TRBD2 (6 bases). The germline gives CDR1 SGDLS, CDR2 YYNGEE. V lost 0 bases, J lost 0 bases, and 16 bases lay in between. The CDR3 spans 18 residues. The CDR3 DNA follows: TGTGCCAGCAGCGTAGCTAGGAGCGGGCCTTTAGCCAAAAACATTCAGTACTTC. Protein: CASSVARSGPLAKNIQYF.

The chain combines TRBV7-2 with TRBJ2-1; the D gene is possibly TRBD1 (6 bases). CDR1 is SGHTA and CDR2 is FQGNSA in the germline V gene. The CDR3 loop spans 14 amino acids. Trimming took off 1 base at V and 10 bases at J, with 14 bases between the two ends. The CDR3, as DNA: TGTGCCAGCAGCTTAGTCATCAGAGGGACAGAGCAGTTCTTC. Encoded protein: CASSLVIRGTEQFF.

This clone is a singleton in its sample. V is TRBV18 and J is TRBJ1-1; 7 bases line up with TRBD1. CDR3 length: 15 amino acids. Germline loops: CDR1 KGHSH, CDR2 LQKENI. V was pared by 2 bases and J by 8 bases, with 11 bases of the junction left unmatched. CDR3: CASSPNKGALSEAFF. CDR3 in DNA: TGTGCCAGCTCACCAAACAAGGGGGCCCTCTCCGAAGCTTTCTTT.

This chain uses TRBV5-4 with TRBJ2-7, with 9 bases aligning to TRBD2. The trim removed 2 bases at V and 4 bases at J, leaving 4 bases unmatched. CDR3 size: 14 residues. Per germline, CDR1 SGHNT and CDR2 YYREEE (reference sequence). The CDR3, as DNA: TGTGCCAGCAGCTTTGGCGGGGGGGGTTACGAGCAGTACTTC. Translating it yields CASSFGGGGYEQYF.

CDR3: CASSPPSVPKNIQYF. CDR3 bases: TGTGCCAGCAGCCCCCCATCAGTACCCAAAAACATTCAGTACTTC. The V call is TRBV7-9, the J call TRBJ2-4; D gene ambiguous. The CDR3 has 15 residues. V dropped 5 bases and J dropped 2 bases, with 13 bases sitting between them. CDR1 SEHNR and CDR2 FQNEAQ come from the germline V gene (reference sequence). Based on the CDR3 plus reference TRBV7-9 and TRBJ2-4, the full variable domain is DTGVSQNPRHKITKRGQNVTFRCDPISEHNRLYWYRQTLGQGPEFLTYFQNEAQLEKSRLLSDRFSAERPKGSFSTLEIQRTEQGDSAMYLCASSPPSVPKNIQYFGAGTRLSVL.

This clone was seen only a few times. The CDR3 reads CASSVTGGTEAFF. The DNA for the CDR3 is TGTGCCAGCAGTGTAACAGGGGGCACTGAAGCTTTCTTT. The chain combines TRBV25-1 with TRBJ1-1; 8 bases are shared with TRBD1. Germline loops: CDR1 MGHDK, CDR2 SYGVNS. The CDR3 spans 13 residues. V lost 4 bases and J lost 4; bases outside the gene matches: 2. The full variable domain, with the rest looked up from reference TRBV25-1 and TRBJ1-1, is EADIYQTPRYLVIGTGKKITLECSQTMGHDKMYWYQQDPGMELHLIHYSYGVNSTEKGDLSSESTVSRIRTEHFPLTLESARPSHTSQYLCASSVTGGTEAFFGQGTRLTVV.

This chain connects TRBV27 to TRBJ1-4; D is possibly TRBD1 (5 bases). Germline CDR1 and CDR2: MNHEY and SMNVEV (reference sequence). Between the trimmed V and J ends, which lost 5 bases and 8 bases, there was a span of 18 bases. The length of the CDR3 is 15 residues. The CDR3 nucleotides are TGTGCCAGCAGTCCACGGACCCTTGGGGGGGAAAAACTGTTTTTT. The encoded protein is CASSPRTLGGEKLFF.